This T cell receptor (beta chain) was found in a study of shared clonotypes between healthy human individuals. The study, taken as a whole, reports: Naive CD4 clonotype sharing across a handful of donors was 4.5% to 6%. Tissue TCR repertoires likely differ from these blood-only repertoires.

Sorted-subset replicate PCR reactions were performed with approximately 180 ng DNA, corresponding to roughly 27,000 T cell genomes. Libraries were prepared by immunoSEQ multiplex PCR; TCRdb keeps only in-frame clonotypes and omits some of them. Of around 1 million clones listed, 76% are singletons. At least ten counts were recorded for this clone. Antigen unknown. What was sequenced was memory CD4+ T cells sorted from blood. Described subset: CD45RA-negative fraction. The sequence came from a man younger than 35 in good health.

The CDR3 here is CSVAQGFYEQYF. The CDR3 DNA reads TGCAGCGTAGCACAGGGGTTCTACGAGCAGTACTTC. The chain combines TRBV29-1 with TRBJ2-7, with TRBD1 matching 7 bases. J was trimmed by 3 bases and V by 6 bases; bases with no gene match: 5. Germline V gives CDR1 SQVTM, CDR2 ANQGSEA. This CDR3 is 12 amino acids long.